The 19 T cell receptor beta chains in this list originate from one sample, sequenced in a study of blood T cell repertoires in COVID-19. Data came from immunoSEQ multiplex PCR; TCRdb stores just in-frame clones and leaves some out. Seen here are over 75,000 clones, 80% observed once, and the top ten hold 8.7%. Specimen: peripheral blood. The source of these receptors is a man aged 45-65 years who had recovered from COVID-19.

This chain joins TRBV7-2 and TRBJ2-5; 14 positions agree with TRBD2. J was trimmed by 5 bases and V by 5 bases; bases with no gene match: 4. Germline V lookup: CDR1 SGHTA, CDR2 FQGNSA. This CDR3 has 15 residues. The CDR3 DNA reads TGTGCCAGCAGCCTAAGACTAGCGGGGGGGGAGACCCAGTACTTC. Amino acids: CASSLRLAGGETQYF.

In its sample, this clone was seen a few times. The chain carries TRBV6-6 and TRBJ2-3; 13 bases line up with TRBD2. Unmatched junction bases numbered 4, after V lost 7 bases and J lost 0 bases. This CDR3 region has 16 residues. Germline V gene data show CDR1 as MNHNY and CDR2 as SVGAGI (reference sequence). The CDR3 bases are TGTGCCAGCACCCTGACTAGCGGGGGGAGCACAGATACGCAGTATTTT. This encodes CASTLTSGGSTDTQYF.

CDR3 loop: CASSPLWARGAFF. CDR3 bases: TGTGCCAGCAGTCCTCTCTGGGCCCGGGGGGCTTTCTTT. V usage is TRBV6-5 and J usage is TRBJ1-1; D perhaps matches TRBD1 (5 bases). The germline V gene encodes CDR1 MNHEY and CDR2 SVGAGI. This CDR3 is built from 13 residues. V shed 5 bases and J shed 11 bases, with 18 bases lying between them.

The rearrangement joins TRBV25-1 to TRBJ2-1, with TRBD2 matching 13 bases. There are 18 residues in the CDR3. Germline CDR1 reads MGHDK; CDR2 reads SYGVNS. Unmatched junction bases numbered 11, after V lost 4 bases and J lost 5 bases. The CDR3 loop reads CASSGFGLAGAHNNEQFF. The CDR3 DNA reads as TGTGCCAGCAGTGGCTTCGGACTAGCGGGGGCCCACAACAATGAGCAGTTCTTC.

The chain carries TRBV6-1 and TRBJ1-1; TRBD1 is a possible D gene (5 bases). Trimming removed 0 bases at V and 6 bases at J, with 11 bases between. The V gene's germline CDR1 is MNHNS and CDR2 SASEGT. The CDR3 loop spans 14 amino acids. The CDR3 sequence is CASSEAARGSEAFF. The CDR3 nucleotides read TGTGCCAGCAGTGAAGCGGCTAGGGGCTCTGAAGCTTTCTTT.

This sequence joins TRBV7-8 and TRBJ2-3; no definite D call. Germline V gene data show CDR1 as SGHVS and CDR2 as FQNEAQ. The CDR3 runs 13 residues. V lost 3 bases and J lost 6, with 10 bases in between. The CDR3 sequence is CASSLITEDTQYF. In DNA form, the CDR3 reads TGTGCCAGCAGCTTGATTACGGAGGATACGCAGTATTTT.

The chain has TRBV10-3 and TRBJ1-2, with 10 bases matching TRBD1. CDR1 and CDR2 (germline): ENHRY, SYGVKD. V trimming: 0 bases; J trimming: 10 bases; junction bases outside the gene matches: 2. The CDR3 runs to 13 residues. The CDR3: CAISESGTGAYTF. The CDR3 DNA sequence: TGTGCCATCAGTGAGTCCGGGACAGGGGCCTACACCTTC.

V is TRBV6-6 and J is TRBJ1-1, with a weak D call TRBD1 (6 bases). This CDR3 comprises 14 residues. V gave up 2 bases and J gave up 0 bases, with 7 bases separating them. Looked up from germline, CDR1 is MNHNY and CDR2 is SVGAGI (reference sequence). As DNA, the CDR3 is TGTGCCAGCAGTTACGGACAGTTGAACACTGAAGCTTTCTTT. Its protein product is CASSYGQLNTEAFF.

This clone was seen just once. The V and J genes are TRBV25-1 and TRBJ1-4; the D is unclear. Germline V gene data show CDR1 as MGHDK and CDR2 as SYGVNS. The CDR3 extends over 15 amino acids. V was shortened by 3 bases and J by 6 bases, with 14 bases between the two germline ends. The CDR3 DNA is TGTGCCAGCAGTGAGCCGGGGAAAGCGTATGAAAAACTGTTTTTT. It codes for CASSEPGKAYEKLFF.

The V and J genes are TRBV30 and TRBJ2-3; D unresolved. Germline values: CDR1 GTSNPN, CDR2 SVGIG (reference sequence). The CDR3 loop spans 15 amino acids. V shed 4 bases and J shed 6 bases, with 20 bases lying between them. CDR3 loop: CAWTREHYIFDTQYF. CDR3 nucleotides: TGTGCCTGGACCCGTGAGCATTATATTTTCGATACGCAGTATTTT.

The chain carries TRBV6-5 and TRBJ2-7, with 8 bases aligning to TRBD1. This CDR3 region has 12 residues. V was clipped by 6 bases and J by 3 bases; unmatched bases: 1. In germline, CDR1 is MNHEY, CDR2 SVGAGI. CDR3 nucleotides: TGTGCCAGCAGAGGACAGGGCTACGAGCAGTACTTC. Its protein is CASRGQGYEQYF.

The chain couples TRBV12-1 to TRBJ2-2; TRBD1 was called by the table and not checked on the DNA. TRBV12-1 corresponds to a pseudogene. This CDR3 spans 19 amino acids. CDR3 bases: TGTGCCAGCAGCCCGGGGACAGTCCATCCCTCTAAGAACACCGGGGAGCTGTTTTTT. This sequence encodes CASSPGTVHPSKNTGELFF.

This clone was detected only once. This chain uses TRBV2 with TRBJ1-1, with no clear D. CDR1 is SNHLY, CDR2 FYNNEI, per germline. The ends were cut back, 2 bases at V and 1 base at J, with 11 bases in the middle. This CDR3 region has 15 residues. Written as DNA, the CDR3 is TGTGCCAGCAGTGAAAATTCTAGGCGGAACACTGAAGCTTTCTTT. Its protein product is CASSENSRRNTEAFF. The full variable domain, its missing parts supplied by reference TRBV2 and TRBJ1-1, is EPEVTQTPSHQVTQMGQEVILRCVPISNHLYFYWYRQILGQKVEFLVSFYNNEISEKSEIFDDQFSVERPDGSNFTLKIRSTKLEDSAMYFCASSENSRRNTEAFFGQGTRLTVV.

The J gene is TRBJ1-3, the V gene TRBV3-1 (or the pseudogene TRBV3-2); D is uncertain. Trimming removed 6 bases at V and 2 bases at J, with 11 bases between. The CDR3 contains 14 residues. Germline-derived CDR1 and CDR2 are LGHDT and YNNKEL (reference sequence). The CDR3: CASSVNGAGNTIYF. The CDR3 DNA reads TGTGCCAGCAGTGTGAATGGAGCTGGAAACACCATATATTTT.

This chain links TRBV14 with TRBJ2-1, with D tentatively TRBD1 (6 bases). The germline gives CDR1 SGHDN, CDR2 FVKESK. The CDR3 length is 16 residues. V lost 4 bases, J lost 7 bases, and 20 bases lay in between. The CDR3 bases are TGTGCCAGCAGCCGAACCGGGCCCAGCGGACAGAATGAGCAGTTCTTC. It yields the protein CASSRTGPSGQNEQFF.

The chain has TRBV28 and TRBJ2-7; the D is unclear. The V and J ends lost 4 bases and 4 bases respectively, with 8 bases between them. CDR1 MDHEN and CDR2 SYDVKM come from the germline V gene. The CDR3 is made up of 12 amino acids. The CDR3 DNA is TGTGCCAGCAGTTCACATCCTTACGAGCAGTACTTC. The encoded protein is CASSSHPYEQYF. The full variable domain, rest sourced from reference TRBV28 and TRBJ2-7, is DVKVTQSSRYLVKRTGEKVFLECVQDMDHENMFWYRQDPGLGLRLIYFSYDVKMKEKGDIPEGYSVSREKKERFSLILESASTNQTSMYLCASSSHPYEQYFGPGTRLTVT.

This sequence joins TRBV28 and TRBJ1-5, with D possibly matching TRBD1 (6 bases). The CDR3 is 13 amino acids. Per germline, CDR1 MDHEN and CDR2 SYDVKM. The ends were cut back, 1 base at V and 7 bases at J, with 8 bases in the middle. The CDR3 DNA follows: TGTGCCAGCAGTTTATTGACAGGCCAGCCCCAGCATTTT. Amino acid sequence: CASSLLTGQPQHF.

The chain uses TRBV27 and TRBJ2-1; 13 nucleotides align to TRBD2. The CDR3 is made up of 16 amino acids. V lost 3 bases to trimming and J lost 9 bases; unmatched junction nucleotides: 8. Germline CDR1 and CDR2: MNHEY and SMNVEV (reference sequence). The CDR3 DNA reads as TGTGCCAGCAGTTTTTTTCCGGGACTAGCGGGATCTGAGCAGTTCTTC. It is translated as CASSFFPGLAGSEQFF.

V is TRBV29-1 and J is TRBJ2-5, with 9 bases matching TRBD1. The CDR3 totals 15 residues. J lost 1 base, V lost 7 bases, and 10 bases had no gene match. Per the germline V gene, CDR1 is SQVTM and CDR2 is ANQGSEA. The CDR3 nucleotides read TGCAGCGCCCTCCCCGGGACAGGGTTCCAAGAGACCCAGTACTTC. Its protein is CSALPGTGFQETQYF.